This passage covers 25 T cell receptor beta chains from one sample sequenced in a study of radiation and T cells in renal cell carcinoma (dated by TCRdb to the early 2020s). Receptors were amplified or captured by the immunoSEQ multiplex PCR assay. Not all clones reach the TCRdb copy of this immuneACCESS table, which keeps in-frame sequences only. Checked studies attribute under half of the gap to unresolved V genes and leave the rest unexplained. A total of about 150,000 clones appear in this sample, 80% to 90% of them only once. The top ten clones comprise approximately 13% of the sample. The sample's time point, from its label and the paper: blood 2 weeks post-SBRT. What the treatment or condition label conveys for this sample: 15 Gy SBRT to primary tumor, nephrectomy 4 weeks later. The sample was blood, taken from a patient whose treatment included radiotherapy and nephrectomy. These receptors originate from a woman aged 45-65 years with renal cell carcinoma.

J is TRBJ1-1 and V is TRBV5-1, with 7 bases fitting TRBD1. The CDR3 has 16 amino acids. Trimming at V came to 4 bases and at J to 1 base, leaving 10 bases not matched to a gene. CDR1 is SGHRS, CDR2 YFSETQ, per germline. In DNA, the CDR3 is TGCGCCAGCAGCGCACGGGCAGGACAGGCGAACACTGAAGCTTTCTTT. Protein product: CASSARAGQANTEAFF.

The CDR3 is CATSRDHSRPTYEQYF. The CDR3 nucleotides are TGTGCCACCAGCAGAGACCATTCGCGCCCGACCTACGAGCAGTACTTC. V is TRBV15 and J is TRBJ2-7; no definite D call. The germline V gene encodes CDR1 LNHNV and CDR2 YYDKDF (reference sequence). The CDR3 is made up of 16 amino acids. The germline V and J ends were trimmed by 0 bases and 2 bases, with 14 bases remaining between them.

The gene calls are TRBV5-4 and TRBJ2-5; D not certain. CDR1 and CDR2 (germline): SGHNT, YYREEE (reference sequence). The CDR3 covers 13 residues. Between the trimmed V and J ends, which lost 1 base and 7 bases, there was a span of 11 bases. Written as DNA, the CDR3 is TGTGCCAGCAGCTTGTATTCGGAGCCGACCCAGTACTTC. Translating gives CASSLYSEPTQYF.

V and J are TRBV18 and TRBJ1-4; a weak D match, TRBD1 (6 bases). There are 15 residues in the CDR3. Germline lookup yields CDR1 KGHSH and CDR2 LQKENI. The V end lost 6 bases, the J end lost 2 bases, and 13 bases lay between the germline ends. The CDR3 region has the DNA TGTGCCAGCTCCCTAAGGCAGGGGACTAATGAAAAACTGTTTTTT. Protein product: CASSLRQGTNEKLFF.

The chain uses TRBV2 and TRBJ1-1, with TRBD1 identical over 9 bases. The length of the CDR3 is 15 residues. V was pared by 3 bases and J by 0 bases, with 2 bases of the junction left unmatched. Germline V gene sequence: CDR1 SNHLY, CDR2 FYNNEI. CDR3 coding DNA: TGTGCCAGCAGTGATGGGACAGGGTTGAACACTGAAGCTTTCTTT. Protein product: CASSDGTGLNTEAFF.

The chain has TRBV5-1 and TRBJ1-5; TRBD1 agrees at 8 bases. Per the germline V gene, CDR1 is SGHRS and CDR2 is YFSETQ. Trimming at V came to 0 bases and at J to 1 base, leaving 0 bases not matched to a gene. The CDR3 length is 15 residues. In nucleotides, the CDR3 is TGCGCCAGCAGCTTGGGACAGGGGAGCAATCAGCCCCAGCATTTT. Its protein is CASSLGQGSNQPQHF.

Only a few counts were recorded for this clone. This sequence joins TRBV7-2 and TRBJ1-6; no clear D. This CDR3 comprises 14 residues. Trimming stripped 1 base from V and 8 bases from J, with 9 bases between. Looked up from germline, CDR1 is SGHTA and CDR2 is FQGNSA. CDR3 region: CASSLVPEDSPLHF. In DNA, the CDR3 is TGTGCCAGCAGCTTAGTCCCGGAAGATTCACCCCTCCACTTT.

The gene calls are TRBV7-2 and TRBJ2-7; 8 bases match TRBD2. CDR1 is SGHTA and CDR2 is FQGNSA in the germline V gene. The CDR3 sequence is 14 residues long. V lost 0 bases to trimming and J lost 3 bases; unmatched junction nucleotides: 1. The CDR3 spells CASSLALAGYEQYF. In DNA, the CDR3 is TGTGCCAGCAGCTTAGCGCTAGCGGGCTACGAGCAGTACTTC.

This chain uses TRBV2 with TRBJ2-3, with D perhaps TRBD1 or TRBD2 (5 bases each). The CDR3 loop spans 14 amino acids. Trimming shortened V by 2 bases and J by 1 base, and 7 bases separated the two germline ends. Germline V CDR1 and CDR2: SNHLY, FYNNEI. CDR3 protein: CASSEQGGTDTQYF. The CDR3 DNA sequence: TGTGCCAGCAGTGAACAGGGAGGCACAGATACGCAGTATTTT.

As DNA, the CDR3 is TGTGCCAGCAGCTTAGAGGCTAGCAGTCCCTACGAGCAGTACTTC. Translation gives CASSLEASSPYEQYF. The chain uses TRBV7-6 and TRBJ2-7, with D perhaps matching TRBD2 (5 bases). CDR3 size: 15 residues. Germline V gene data show CDR1 as SGHVS and CDR2 as FNYEAQ. V was cut by 1 base and J by 2 bases, with 12 bases left in between.

V and J are TRBV6-1 and TRBJ1-6, with TRBD1 matching 7 bases. V was clipped by 1 base and J by 10 bases; unmatched bases: 13. The CDR3 is 17 amino acids. CDR1 and CDR2 (germline): MNHNS, SASEGT. CDR3 bases: TGTGCCAGCAGTGAAGTAGGGGAGGGGGCAATTGGATCACCCCTCCACTTT. Residues: CASSEVGEGAIGSPLHF.

V usage is TRBV5-8 and J usage is TRBJ1-6, with D possibly TRBD1 on 5 matching bases. V lost 8 bases and J 7 bases, leaving 19 bases between the germline ends. This CDR3 has 15 residues. Germline assignment: CDR1 SGHTS and CDR2 YDEGEE. CDR3 protein: CASYGGRGWNSPLHF. The CDR3 nucleotides are TGTGCCAGTTATGGGGGGAGGGGATGGAATTCACCCCTCCACTTT.

The chain is built from TRBV25-1 and TRBJ1-6, with D tentatively TRBD1 (6 bases). The CDR3 sequence is 15 residues long. Deletions cut 4 bases from V and 5 bases from J, with 12 bases between. Germline values: CDR1 MGHDK, CDR2 SYGVNS. CDR3 coding DNA: TGTGCCAGCAGTGTTGGAGGGGGGGATAATTCACCCCTCCACTTT. Translating it yields CASSVGGGDNSPLHF.

This chain connects TRBV6-6 to TRBJ1-2; 8 bases match TRBD1. Looked up from germline, CDR1 is MNHNY and CDR2 is SVGAGI (reference sequence). J was trimmed by 7 bases and V by 6 bases; bases with no gene match: 10. CDR3 length: 14 amino acids. CDR3 sequence (DNA): TGTGCCAGCAGAGACACAGGGGGGAATGGTGGCTACACCTTC. Translated, it gives CASRDTGGNGGYTF.

The chain recombines TRBV10-3 with TRBJ2-5; 10 bases align to TRBD2. V shed 6 bases, J shed 3 bases, and the junction held 1 base outside the gene matches. CDR1 and CDR2 (germline): ENHRY, SYGVKD. The CDR3 extends over 13 amino acids. This CDR3 is CAIRSGGEETQYF. CDR3 coding DNA: TGTGCCATCAGGAGCGGGGGGGAAGAGACCCAGTACTTC.

This chain joins TRBV27 and TRBJ1-1; 7 bases fit TRBD1. CDR3 length: 15 amino acids. The V and J ends lost 7 bases and 4 bases, in that order; junction bases with no gene match: 12. The germline V gene encodes CDR1 MNHEY and CDR2 SMNVEV (reference sequence). The CDR3 loop is CASNLQSGDSTEAFF. The CDR3 DNA reads as TGTGCCAGCAACCTCCAATCGGGGGACAGCACTGAAGCTTTCTTT.

The V gene is TRBV18, the J gene TRBJ1-3, with TRBD1 matching 7 bases. This CDR3 is 17 amino acids long. Unmatched junction bases numbered 9, after V lost 4 bases and J lost 0 bases. Germline V gene lookup returns CDR1 KGHSH and CDR2 LQKENI. CDR3 in amino acids: CASSRLLGTASGNTIYF. CDR3 DNA: TGTGCCAGCTCACGACTACTAGGGACAGCCTCTGGAAACACCATATATTTT.

The chain employs TRBV20-1 and TRBJ1-2, with D unclear. Germline V gene lookup returns CDR1 DFQATT and CDR2 SNEGSKA (reference sequence). CDR3 length: 11 amino acids. CDR3 sequence: CSPAVRYGYTF. The CDR3 bases are TGCAGCCCGGCAGTAAGATATGGCTACACCTTC.

As concerns this clone: Other DNA sequences from this sample encode an identical CDR3 as well. This sequence joins TRBV6-5 and TRBJ1-3; D is perhaps TRBD1 (5 bases). The ends were cut back, 7 bases at V and 2 bases at J, with 9 bases in the middle. The CDR3 consists of 13 residues. Germline lookup yields CDR1 MNHEY and CDR2 SVGAGI. The CDR3 is CASTRGAGNTIYF. The DNA of the CDR3 is TGTGCCAGCACGCGGGGGGCTGGAAACACCATATATTTT.

This rearrangement joins TRBV19 to TRBJ1-5; weak D call: TRBD1 (5 bases). CDR1 is LNHDA and CDR2 is SQIVND in the germline V gene (reference sequence). V lost 0 bases to trimming and J lost 7 bases, with 13 bases between them. The CDR3 runs 15 residues. CDR3 nucleotide sequence: TGTGCCAGTAGTATAGAGGGGCGGGGATCCCAGCCCCAGCATTTT. This sequence encodes CASSIEGRGSQPQHF. Supplemented by reference TRBV19 and TRBJ1-5, the full variable domain reads DGGITQSPKYLFRKEGQNVTLSCEQNLNHDAMYWYRQDPGQGLRLIYYSQIVNDFQKGDIAEGYSVSREKKESFPLTVTSAQKNPTAFYLCASSIEGRGSQPQHFGDGTRLSIL.

This chain joins TRBV15 and TRBJ1-4; D remains ambiguous. Germline V CDR1 and CDR2: LNHNV, YYDKDF (reference sequence). V shed 1 base and J shed 2 bases, with 23 bases lying between them. The CDR3 has 20 amino acids. The CDR3 spells CATSRAHPPPVRTTNEKLFF. In DNA, the CDR3 is TGTGCCACCAGCAGAGCCCATCCACCCCCCGTGCGGACGACTAATGAAAAACTGTTTTTT.

The rearrangement joins TRBV2 to TRBJ2-1; 13 bases fit TRBD2. The CDR3 is 18 amino acids. The germline V gene has CDR1 SNHLY and CDR2 FYNNEI. V lost 3 bases to trimming and J lost 5 bases; unmatched junction nucleotides: 10. The CDR3 bases are TGTGCCAGCAGTGATCCCGTCTTACTAGCGGGGGGGAACAATGAGCAGTTCTTC. Amino acid sequence: CASSDPVLLAGGNNEQFF.

V usage is TRBV6-1 and J usage is TRBJ1-2; D ambiguous. This CDR3 is built from 12 residues. The ends were cut back, 6 bases at V and 4 bases at J, with 9 bases in the middle. Germline V CDR1 and CDR2: MNHNS, SASEGT. The DNA for the CDR3 is TGTGCCAGCAGGTCACCGCCCTATGGCTACACCTTC. Translating it yields CASRSPPYGYTF.

The chain couples TRBV4-1 to TRBJ1-2; D gene unclear. The CDR3 contains 14 residues. V was cut by 0 bases and J by 6 bases, with 11 bases left in between. CDR1 and CDR2 (germline): MGHRA, YSYEKL. CDR3 bases: TGCGCCAGCAGCCAAGAAAATAGTCCCAATGGCTACACCTTC. It translates to CASSQENSPNGYTF.

The chain combines TRBV2 with TRBJ2-3; the D is unclear. This CDR3 spans 15 amino acids. V was trimmed by 1 base and J by 5 bases, leaving 13 bases between them. In germline, CDR1 is SNHLY, CDR2 FYNNEI. The CDR3 bases are TGTGCCAGCAGTGAAGGGTGGCTCACGGGAGATACGCAGTATTTT. Its protein product is CASSEGWLTGDTQYF.